Below are 30 T cell receptor beta chains sequenced from a single sample in a study of neurological immune-mediated disorders. TCRdb reprocessed the 5' RACE reads via MiXCR and lists one record per CDR3 protein. The sample carries 55,000 to 75,000 distinct CDR3 sequences, 2% to 3% recorded once. The sample comprised PBMCs. The receptors originated from a man aged 50-59 years with multiple sclerosis.

The chain joins TRBV6-5 to TRBJ1-2; D perhaps matches TRBD1 (5 bases). Germline lookup yields CDR1 MNHEY and CDR2 SVGAGI. This CDR3 region has 12 residues. Trimming removed 2 bases at V and 8 bases at J, with 9 bases between. The CDR3: CASSYGGEGYTF. The CDR3 bases are TGTGCCAGCAGTTACGGGGGGGAAGGCTACACCTTC.

This clonotype was detected ten times or more. The chain recombines TRBV20-1 with TRBJ2-3, with D uncertain. In germline, CDR1 is DFQATT, CDR2 SNEGSKA (reference sequence). V lost 6 bases and J 1 base, leaving 11 bases between the germline ends. The CDR3 spans 13 residues. CDR3 in amino acids: CSAPGPGTDTQYF. CDR3 in DNA: TGCAGTGCCCCAGGTCCCGGCACAGATACGCAGTATTTT.

The sample holds many counts of this clonotype. The chain employs TRBV20-1 and TRBJ2-4; TRBD2 is a possible D gene (6 bases). V dropped 6 bases and J dropped 3 bases, with 15 bases sitting between them. The CDR3 is 14 amino acids. Per germline, CDR1 DFQATT and CDR2 SNEGSKA (reference sequence). CDR3 sequence reads: CSAPRRGGKNIQYF. DNA of the CDR3: TGCAGTGCCCCCAGGAGGGGTGGCAAAAACATTCAGTACTTC.

This clonotype was detected many times. V and J are TRBV14 and TRBJ2-3; D is uncertain. CDR1 is SGHDN, CDR2 FVKESK, per germline. With 4 bases removed from V and 5 bases from J, the gap between germline ends came to 19 bases. The CDR3 covers 16 residues. The DNA of the CDR3 is TGTGCCAGCAGCCTGCAAGTCCTTGGCGGTGGAGATACGCAGTATTTT. Amino acids: CASSLQVLGGGDTQYF.

This clonotype was picked up a small number of times. This chain links TRBV18 with TRBJ2-3; D not resolved. Germline CDR1 and CDR2: KGHSH and LQKENI. The CDR3 loop spans 11 amino acids. V lost 4 bases and J 4 bases, leaving 3 bases between the germline ends. The chain's CDR3 is CASSRADTQYF. DNA for the CDR3: TGTGCCAGCTCACGGGCAGATACGCAGTATTTT.

There are a few counts of this clonotype. A single base separates this from a much larger clone, so it may be a read error. The chain is built from TRBV9 and TRBJ1-5; a possible D gene is TRBD1 (6 bases). Germline CDR1 and CDR2: SGDLS and YYNGEE. CDR3 length equals 15 residues. The CDR3 loop reads CASSVGTLGNQPQNF. In nucleotides, the CDR3 is TGTGCCAGCAGCGTCGGGACATTGGGCAATCAGCCCCAGAATTTT.

This clonotype appeared many times. A much larger clone differs from this one at a single base, so this may be a read error. The chain links TRBV5-1 to TRBJ2-5, with a weak D call TRBD2 (6 bases). The V gene's germline CDR1 is SGHRS and CDR2 YFSETQ. CDR3 length: 15 residues. Trimming pared 4 bases from V and 3 bases from J, leaving 16 bases between. In DNA form, the CDR3 reads TGCGCCAGCAGCCGCGCCAGGCGCGGGGAAGAGACCCAGTACTTC. Translated, it gives CASSRARRGEETQYF.

This clonotype was recorded many times. The chain combines TRBV7-8 with TRBJ2-3; no clear D gene. V lost 1 base and J lost 0, with 8 bases in between. Germline assignment: CDR1 SGHVS and CDR2 FQNEAQ. The length of the CDR3 is 15 residues. The DNA of the CDR3 is TGTGCCAGCAGCTTAGAACAGACTAGCACAGATACGCAGTATTTT. Encoded protein: CASSLEQTSTDTQYF.

This clonotype was detected many times. The CDR3 loop reads CASSTRSGGAQDTQYF. CDR3 sequence (DNA): TGCGCCAGCAGCACACGTAGCGGGGGGGCCCAAGATACGCAGTATTTT. The chain uses TRBV5-1 and TRBJ2-3, with 11 bases fitting TRBD2. This CDR3 is built from 16 residues. Unmatched junction bases numbered 9, after V lost 4 bases and J lost 5 bases. Germline CDR1 reads SGHRS; CDR2 reads YFSETQ.

At least ten counts were recorded for this clonotype. V and J are TRBV18 and TRBJ1-1; D gene uncertain. Deletions cut 0 bases from V and 4 bases from J, with 9 bases between. Per the germline V gene, CDR1 is KGHSH and CDR2 is LQKENI. The CDR3 consists of 14 residues. CDR3 sequence reads: CASSPPNGVTEAFF. The CDR3 DNA is TGTGCCAGCTCACCACCGAACGGGGTCACTGAAGCTTTCTTT.

This clonotype was observed at least ten times. The J gene is TRBJ2-3, the V gene TRBV24-1; TRBD1 is a possible D gene (7 bases). Trimming removed 5 bases at V and 6 bases at J, with 14 bases between. The CDR3 covers 14 residues. CDR1 is KGHDR and CDR2 is SFDVKD in the germline V gene. The CDR3 here is CATSVQGGSDTQYF. CDR3 DNA sequence: TGTGCCACCAGTGTGCAGGGGGGTTCGGATACGCAGTATTTT.

This clonotype showed up many times. The chain joins TRBV3-1 to TRBJ2-1, with D hard to call. CDR3 length equals 11 residues. From germline, CDR1 is LGHDT and CDR2 YNNKEL (reference sequence). Trimming cost V 8 bases and J 4 bases, with 6 bases left between them. The CDR3 here is CASLGYNEQFF. For the CDR3, the DNA is TGTGCCAGCCTCGGTTACAATGAGCAGTTCTTC.

The CDR3: CASSQPDREDGYTF. Here the CDR3 DNA reads TGCGCCAGCAGCCAACCAGACAGGGAGGATGGCTACACCTTC. The genes are TRBV4-1 and TRBJ1-2, with TRBD1 matching over 7 bases. The CDR3 is 14 amino acids. The germline V gene has CDR1 MGHRA and CDR2 YSYEKL. The junction had 6 bases not matched to a gene; V was cut back by 2 bases and J by 6 bases.

The table lists this clonotype with many counts. The genes are TRBV20-1 and TRBJ2-1, with 11 nucleotides matching TRBD1. The CDR3 is made up of 13 amino acids. Germline CDR1 DFQATT, CDR2 SNEGSKA (reference sequence). CDR3 bases: TGCAGCGCGGGGGGACAGGGGGTGAATGAGCAGTTCTTC. Translation gives CSAGGQGVNEQFF.

The sample holds many counts of this clonotype. Lacking the conserved final phenylalanine or tryptophan, this CDR3 likely reflects a read error. The chain employs TRBV12-3 or TRBV12-4 and TRBJ2-7; D may match TRBD1 or TRBD2 (5 bases each). CDR3 size: 13 residues. Trimming shortened V by 6 bases and J by 5 bases, and 14 bases separated the two germline ends. The CDR3 region has the DNA TGTGCCAGCAGGGGGATGGGGGTCCACGAGCAGTACTGC. Translated, it gives CASRGMGVHEQYC.

This clonotype was found many times. The chain combines TRBV6-1 with TRBJ2-7; 9 positions match TRBD1. J was trimmed by 9 bases and V by 8 bases; bases with no gene match: 11. The CDR3 sequence is 13 residues long. The V gene's germline CDR1 is MNHNS and CDR2 SASEGT. The CDR3 DNA sequence: TGTGCCAGCTTGACAGGGGGTACCTTCGGGCAGTACTTC. Encoded protein: CASLTGGTFGQYF.

Ten or more counts support this clonotype. The rearrangement links TRBV28 to TRBJ1-2; D not certain. The V end was cut by 3 bases, the J end by 7 bases, with 6 bases between. Germline assignment: CDR1 MDHEN and CDR2 SYDVKM. The CDR3 has 11 amino acids. Written as DNA, the CDR3 is TGTGCCAGCAGTTTGGGTGCTGGCTACACCTTC. Residues: CASSLGAGYTF.

The sample holds many counts of this clonotype. The chain carries TRBV20-1 and TRBJ2-5; 7 positions match TRBD2. V was pared by 4 bases and J by 1 base, with 6 bases of the junction left unmatched. Germline-derived CDR1 and CDR2 are DFQATT and SNEGSKA (reference sequence). The CDR3 contains 14 residues. CDR3 amino acids: CSATGLGRQETQYF. CDR3 nucleotide sequence: TGCAGTGCTACTGGACTAGGTCGCCAAGAGACCCAGTACTTC.

Ten or more counts support this clonotype. This chain joins TRBV5-1 and TRBJ2-1, with 8 bases fitting TRBD2. Unmatched junction bases numbered 9, after V lost 2 bases and J lost 8 bases. In germline, CDR1 is SGHRS, CDR2 YFSETQ. This CDR3 has 15 residues. The CDR3 sequence: CASSLSGGAADEQFF. CDR3 sequence (DNA): TGCGCCAGCAGCTTATCGGGGGGGGCAGCCGATGAGCAGTTCTTC.

This clonotype was recorded many times. V is TRBV7-2 and J is TRBJ2-1; 11 nucleotides line up with TRBD2. J lost 7 bases, V lost 5 bases, and 13 bases had no gene match. This CDR3 region has 17 residues. CDR1 SGHTA and CDR2 FQGNSA come from the germline V gene. The CDR3 spells CASSLSGGARGKNEQFF. CDR3 coding DNA: TGTGCCAGCAGCCTTAGCGGGGGGGCGCGAGGTAAAAATGAGCAGTTCTTC.

Many counts were recorded for this clonotype. The chain has TRBV19 and TRBJ1-1, with D unclear. The CDR3 is 12 residues long. Per the germline V gene, CDR1 is LNHDA and CDR2 is SQIVND (reference sequence). Trimming removed 3 bases at V and 3 bases at J, with 5 bases between. The CDR3 reads CASSIRHTEAFF. The CDR3 region has the DNA TGTGCCAGTAGTATTAGGCACACTGAAGCTTTCTTT.

This clonotype came up a few times. The chain couples TRBV6-2 or TRBV6-3 to TRBJ2-5; tentative D call: TRBD2 (5 bases). V was cut by 2 bases and J by 3 bases, with 10 bases left in between. The V gene's germline CDR1 is MNHEY and CDR2 SVGEGT. The CDR3 sequence is 14 residues long. The CDR3 coding sequence is TGTGCCAGCAGTTACGACCAGAGGGAAGAGACCCAGTACTTC. Protein sequence: CASSYDQREETQYF.

This clonotype was detected many times. The chain links TRBV12-3 or TRBV12-4 to TRBJ2-5; TRBD2 might be the D (6 bases). The germline V and J ends were trimmed by 7 bases and 9 bases, with 18 bases remaining between them. The CDR3 loop spans 13 amino acids. The CDR3 nucleotides read TGTGCCAGCACCCCGACAGTCGGAGGGGCCCAGTACTTC. This gives the protein CASTPTVGGAQYF.

This clonotype showed up many times. The chain couples TRBV20-1 to TRBJ2-5, with D maybe TRBD1 (5 bases). The CDR3 sequence is 14 residues long. Trimming took off 1 base at V and 2 bases at J, with 11 bases between the two ends. Germline V gives CDR1 DFQATT, CDR2 SNEGSKA (reference sequence). The CDR3 reads CSARALTEQETQYF. The CDR3, as DNA: TGCAGTGCTAGAGCCCTGACAGAACAAGAGACCCAGTACTTC.

This clonotype was counted ten times or more. The rearrangement uses TRBV6-1 and TRBJ2-7, with unresolved D. Germline V gene lookup returns CDR1 MNHNS and CDR2 SASEGT. The length of the CDR3 is 12 residues. Trimming stripped 6 bases from V and 3 bases from J, with 9 bases between. In DNA form, the CDR3 reads TGTGCCAGCAGGCTTACAGTCTACGAGCAGTACTTC. It encodes CASRLTVYEQYF.

With regard to this clonotype: Since the CDR3 does not end with the conserved phenylalanine or tryptophan, this likely comes from a read error. The chain joins TRBV5-1 to TRBJ2-1; a weak D match, TRBD1 (6 bases). This CDR3 comprises 13 residues. V was pared by 1 base and J by 9 bases, with 11 bases between. From germline, CDR1 is SGHRS and CDR2 YFSETQ. The CDR3 nucleotides read TGCGCCAGCAGCTTGACAGGGAACGCTGAGCAGTTCAAC. Translating gives CASSLTGNAEQFN.

This clonotype showed up many times. Here the CDR3 reads CSASYVGLGETQYF. Written as DNA, the CDR3 is TGCAGTGCATCCTATGTCGGCCTAGGAGAGACCCAGTACTTC. The V and J genes are TRBV20-1 and TRBJ2-5, with no clear D. Germline CDR1 reads DFQATT; CDR2 reads SNEGSKA (reference sequence). The CDR3 sequence is 14 residues long. Trimming took off 6 bases at V and 4 bases at J, with 18 bases between the two ends.

This clonotype has ten or more counts. The chain employs TRBV15 and TRBJ2-7; perhaps TRBD1 as D (5 bases). Germline CDR1 reads LNHNV; CDR2 reads YYDKDF (reference sequence). The CDR3 covers 14 residues. V was clipped by 3 bases and J by 2 bases, with 11 bases between them. The CDR3 DNA follows: TGTGCCACCAGCAGGGGGTCAGGGACCTACGAGCAGTACTTC. It yields the protein CATSRGSGTYEQYF.

This clonotype was counted ten times or more. The gene calls are TRBV6-5 and TRBJ1-1, with D unresolved. Germline CDR1 and CDR2: MNHEY and SVGAGI. The CDR3 is 14 amino acids. V was clipped by 5 bases and J by 5 bases, with 15 bases between them. CDR3: CASSQIFGRTEAFF. The CDR3 DNA is TGTGCCAGCAGTCAAATCTTTGGCCGGACTGAAGCTTTCTTT.

In its sample, this clonotype is medium-sized. This sequence joins TRBV20-1 and TRBJ2-7, with a weak D call TRBD2 (5 bases). The CDR3 totals 12 residues. Germline V lookup: CDR1 DFQATT, CDR2 SNEGSKA (reference sequence). V was clipped by 6 bases and J by 0 bases, with 9 bases between them. The CDR3 sequence is CSAGEHSYEQYF. The CDR3, as DNA: TGCAGTGCCGGGGAGCACTCCTACGAGCAGTACTTC.